This TCR beta chain was sequenced during a study of early T cells in non-severe SARS-CoV-2 infection. At the level of the study: Unsorted whole-blood RNA was sequenced in bulk, leaving chains unpaired.

This clonotype was counted a few times. TCRdb re-analysed the 5' RACE reads in MiXCR, keeping a single row per CDR3 protein. Of 77,000 or so distinct CDR3 sequences listed, more than 14% are singletons. The origin of this receptor is an adult who was a healthcare worker with PCR-confirmed SARS-CoV-2 infection or an uninfected control (not recorded which). Sequencing used whole blood, obtained at baseline.

Here the CDR3 reads CASSPWEVGSGANVLTF. DNA for the CDR3: TGTGCCAGCTCACCCTGGGAAGTGGGCTCTGGGGCCAACGTCCTGACTTTC. This sequence joins TRBV18 and TRBJ2-6, with D unclear. The V and J ends lost 3 bases and 0 bases respectively, with 12 bases between them. This CDR3 spans 17 amino acids. The germline V gene has CDR1 KGHSH and CDR2 LQKENI. The variable domain in full, completed from reference TRBV18 and TRBJ2-6, reads NAGVMQNPRHLVRRRGQEARLRCSPMKGHSHVYWYRQLPEEGLKFMVYLQKENIIDESGMPKERFSAEFPKEGPSILRIQQVVRGDSAAYFCASSPWEVGSGANVLTFGAGSRLTVL.